What follows are 17 T cell receptor beta chains derived from one specimen sequenced in a study of T cells in Graves' hyperthyroidism and ophthalmopathy (dated by TCRdb to the late 2010s). Library preparation employed multiplex PCR. Sequencing was carried out with an Illumina HiSeq 2000. Amplification of TCR beta CDR3 regions was carried out from RNA transcripts. The first round of RT-PCR for the TCR CDR3 was performed with the HTBI primer set and the Qiagen OneStep RT-PCR kit. The raw public reads went through TCRdb reprocessing: fastp at Q25, MiXCR clone calling, in-frame beta chains kept. For every CDR3 protein sequence, its rows merge into one entry that carries the most common genes and DNA. The sample profile shows 500,000 to 550,000 distinct CDR3 sequences; 20% to 25% of them were found once. Roughly 29% of the sample is in the top ten clones. Sequencing was performed on blood. The receptor source for this set is a man younger than 35 with Graves' hyperthyroidism.

This chain uses TRBV20-1 with TRBJ2-7; 8 bases are a match to TRBD1. The J segment lost 3 bases and the V segment lost 1 base, leaving 5 bases of the junction unmatched. Germline assignment: CDR1 DFQATT and CDR2 SNEGSKA (reference sequence). There are 14 residues in the CDR3. CDR3: CSARVPGQDYEQYF. The CDR3 region has the DNA TGCAGTGCTAGAGTACCGGGACAGGACTACGAGCAGTACTTC.

This clonotype was found many times. The chain couples TRBV18 to TRBJ2-7; 9 bases line up with TRBD1. The germline gives CDR1 KGHSH, CDR2 LQKENI. Trimming took 3 bases from V and 13 from J; bases not matched to a gene: 7. CDR3 length equals 12 residues. The DNA for the CDR3 is TGTGCCAGCTCACCCTCCGGGACAGGGTCCTACTTC. Its protein product is CASSPSGTGSYF.

Ten or more counts support this clonotype. This rearrangement joins TRBV5-1 to TRBJ1-2, with unresolved D. Trimming shortened V by 2 bases and J by 0 bases, and 11 bases separated the two germline ends. The CDR3 is 15 amino acids. Germline CDR1 reads SGHRS; CDR2 reads YFSETQ. The CDR3 DNA follows: TGCGCCAGCAGCTTCACCGCCGAGACTAACTATGGCTACACCTTC. It codes for CASSFTAETNYGYTF.

The chain recombines TRBV12-3 or TRBV12-4 with TRBJ2-6; perhaps D is TRBD1 or TRBD2 (7 bases each). The CDR3 is 21 residues long. Trimming took off 2 bases at V and 0 bases at J, with 23 bases between the two ends. CDR3 in amino acids: CASSLQLPGGQTYSGANVLTF. DNA for the CDR3: TGTGCCAGCAGTTTACAACTCCCGGGGGGACAGACTTACTCTGGGGCCAACGTCCTGACTTTC.

This clonotype was detected many times. The chain recombines TRBV4-1 with TRBJ2-7, with D hard to call. Germline V gene data show CDR1 as MGHRA and CDR2 as YSYEKL. The CDR3 has 13 residues. Between the trimmed V and J ends, which lost 3 bases and 2 bases, there was a span of 8 bases. The CDR3 here is CASSHSGTYEQYF. CDR3 coding DNA: TGCGCCAGCAGCCATAGTGGGACCTACGAGCAGTACTTC.

This clonotype was observed at least ten times. The J gene is TRBJ2-5, the V gene TRBV6-5, with 7 bases that match TRBD1. The junction had 8 bases not matched to a gene; V was cut back by 5 bases and J by 5 bases. The CDR3 totals 14 residues. The germline gives CDR1 MNHEY, CDR2 SVGAGI. The CDR3 reads CASSNTGTEETQYF. CDR3 sequence (DNA): TGTGCCAGCAGTAACACCGGGACAGAGGAGACCCAGTACTTC.

Many counts were recorded for this clonotype. The chain couples TRBV6-2 or TRBV6-3 to TRBJ2-4, with D possibly TRBD1 on 5 matching bases. V lost 4 bases and J 9 bases, leaving 13 bases between the germline ends. This CDR3 spans 13 amino acids. In germline, CDR1 is MNHEY, CDR2 SVGEGT. The CDR3 here is CASSWGPGGIQYF. The CDR3, as DNA: TGTGCCAGCAGTTGGGGCCCCGGCGGCATTCAGTACTTC.

This clonotype was seen once. No conserved phenylalanine or tryptophan ends this CDR3, so it is likely a read error. The DNA is left out, because the CDR3 cannot be placed on it with certainty; the CDR3 is given as TCRdb lists it. The rearrangement joins TRBV5-1 to TRBJ2-7; TRBD1 was called by the table and not checked on the DNA. With termini counted, the CDR3 has 14 amino acids. CDR1 SGHRS and CDR2 YFSETQ come from the germline V gene. CDR3 sequence: CASSLGQGGYEHYI.

The CDR3 loop reads CATTTGEGYEQYF. In nucleotides, the CDR3 is TGTGCCACCACCACAGGGGAAGGGTACGAGCAGTACTTC. The gene calls are TRBV24-1 and TRBJ2-7; 7 bases line up with TRBD1. Trimming cost V 8 bases and J 4 bases; bases outside gene matches: 7. CDR1 is KGHDR and CDR2 is SFDVKD in the germline V gene. The CDR3 covers 13 residues.

In its sample, this clonotype was seen a few times. The V gene is TRBV2, the J gene TRBJ1-5; 11 bases are a match to TRBD1. From germline, CDR1 is SNHLY and CDR2 FYNNEI. After removal of 11 bases from V and 2 bases from J, the junction contained 11 bases not matched to a gene. This CDR3 spans 16 amino acids. CDR3 protein: CAVGTGGLRGNQPQHF. The CDR3 coding sequence is TGTGCCGTCGGGACAGGGGGTCTGAGGGGCAATCAGCCCCAGCATTTT.

This chain links TRBV9 with TRBJ1-5; 7 bases fit TRBD1. CDR3 length equals 14 residues. J was trimmed by 6 bases and V by 3 bases; bases with no gene match: 6. Germline V gives CDR1 SGDLS, CDR2 YYNGEE. This CDR3 reads CASSAGGGSQPQHF. For the CDR3, the DNA is TGTGCCAGCAGCGCAGGGGGTGGAAGTCAGCCCCAGCATTTT.

This clonotype has a count of ten or more. This rearrangement joins TRBV19 to TRBJ1-1, with 9 nucleotides matching TRBD1. Germline CDR1 reads LNHDA; CDR2 reads SQIVND (reference sequence). CDR3 length equals 13 residues. Trimming cost V 7 bases and J 3 bases; bases outside gene matches: 3. The CDR3: CASMTGGDTEAFF. The CDR3 DNA is TGTGCCAGTATGACAGGGGGGGACACTGAAGCTTTCTTT.

The sample holds many counts of this clonotype. Its ends do not fully match the called genes, so a read error is possible. This chain connects TRBV20-1 to TRBJ1-2; D gene uncertain. This CDR3 comprises 14 residues. CDR1 DFQATT and CDR2 SNEGSKA come from the germline V gene (reference sequence). The CDR3 DNA reads TGCAGTGTTAGAGAGCTAGACCACCTCTATGGCTACACCTTC. The encoded protein is CSVRELDHLYGYTF.

This clonotype came up many times. The chain is built from TRBV12-3 or TRBV12-4 and TRBJ1-2; D is ambiguous. The V gene lost 2 bases and the J gene lost 5 bases, with 15 bases spanning the gap. This CDR3 comprises 15 residues. The CDR3 protein is CASSLRQVLYYGYTF. As DNA, the CDR3 is TGTGCCAGCAGTTTACGGCAGGTTCTTTATTATGGCTACACCTTC.

This clonotype has ten or more counts. V gene TRBV11-2 combines with J gene TRBJ2-7; 7 nucleotides match TRBD2. V was clipped by 8 bases and J by 3 bases; unmatched bases: 10. The CDR3 spans 14 residues. Per the germline V gene, CDR1 is SGHAT and CDR2 is FQNNGV. CDR3 nucleotides: TGTGCCAGCGCAGGCCTCGGGGGGTACTACGAGCAGTACTTC. Amino acid sequence: CASAGLGGYYEQYF.

Comments on this clonotype: Compared with germline, one end of the junction differs, possibly owing to a read error. This chain links TRBV12-3 or TRBV12-4 with TRBJ2-7, with 8 positions matching TRBD1. The CDR3 sequence is 13 residues long. The CDR3 spells CASSQRTGYGQYF. CDR3 bases: TGTGCCAGCAGTCAAAGGACAGGGTACGGGCAGTACTTC.

The chain recombines TRBV12-3 or TRBV12-4 with TRBJ1-1, with TRBD1 identical over 7 bases. This CDR3 spans 16 amino acids. V was pared by 6 bases and J by 1 base, with 11 bases of the junction left unmatched. The CDR3 DNA is TGTGCCAGCAGCCCCGTCTCCGGGACAGCGAACACTGAAGCTTTCTTT. Translation: CASSPVSGTANTEAFF.